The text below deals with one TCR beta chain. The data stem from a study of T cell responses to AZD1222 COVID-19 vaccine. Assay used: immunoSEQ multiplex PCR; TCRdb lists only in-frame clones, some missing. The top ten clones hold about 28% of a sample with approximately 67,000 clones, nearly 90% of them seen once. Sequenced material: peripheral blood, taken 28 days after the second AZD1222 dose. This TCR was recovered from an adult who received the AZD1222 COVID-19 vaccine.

As DNA, the CDR3 is TGTGCCAGCAGTTACTCAGGGGGGCTCTCCTACGAGCAGTACTTC. Its protein product is CASSYSGGLSYEQYF. The V and J genes are TRBV6-5 and TRBJ2-7; D could derive from TRBD1 or TRBD2 (6 bases each). The CDR3 is made up of 15 amino acids. With 0 bases removed from V and 0 bases from J, the gap between germline ends came to 9 bases. Germline CDR1 MNHEY, CDR2 SVGAGI.